The source of this T cell receptor beta chain is a study of T cells after yellow fever vaccination. Overall study findings and caveats: Clonotype sharing between CD4 and CD8 compartments was small.

MiXCR, applied by TCRdb to the 5' RACE reads, yields one record per CDR3 protein. Here the sample spans hundreds of thousands of distinct CDR3 sequences, about 12% being singletons. This clonotype came up a few times. Its target is unknown. The ends were cut back, 0 bases at V and 3 bases at J, with 15 bases in the middle. The germline gives CDR1 DFQATT, CDR2 SNEGSKA (reference sequence). The length of the CDR3 is 16 residues. This sequence originates from a young man who received the YFV17D yellow fever vaccine. Sequences were derived from PBMCs, sampled on the day of the yellow fever booster vaccination. The chain carries TRBV20-1 and TRBJ2-1, with D possibly TRBD2 on 5 matching bases. This CDR3 is CSAREGSTVNYNEQFF. For the CDR3, the DNA is TGCAGTGCTAGAGAGGGGAGCACAGTGAACTACAATGAGCAGTTCTTC.